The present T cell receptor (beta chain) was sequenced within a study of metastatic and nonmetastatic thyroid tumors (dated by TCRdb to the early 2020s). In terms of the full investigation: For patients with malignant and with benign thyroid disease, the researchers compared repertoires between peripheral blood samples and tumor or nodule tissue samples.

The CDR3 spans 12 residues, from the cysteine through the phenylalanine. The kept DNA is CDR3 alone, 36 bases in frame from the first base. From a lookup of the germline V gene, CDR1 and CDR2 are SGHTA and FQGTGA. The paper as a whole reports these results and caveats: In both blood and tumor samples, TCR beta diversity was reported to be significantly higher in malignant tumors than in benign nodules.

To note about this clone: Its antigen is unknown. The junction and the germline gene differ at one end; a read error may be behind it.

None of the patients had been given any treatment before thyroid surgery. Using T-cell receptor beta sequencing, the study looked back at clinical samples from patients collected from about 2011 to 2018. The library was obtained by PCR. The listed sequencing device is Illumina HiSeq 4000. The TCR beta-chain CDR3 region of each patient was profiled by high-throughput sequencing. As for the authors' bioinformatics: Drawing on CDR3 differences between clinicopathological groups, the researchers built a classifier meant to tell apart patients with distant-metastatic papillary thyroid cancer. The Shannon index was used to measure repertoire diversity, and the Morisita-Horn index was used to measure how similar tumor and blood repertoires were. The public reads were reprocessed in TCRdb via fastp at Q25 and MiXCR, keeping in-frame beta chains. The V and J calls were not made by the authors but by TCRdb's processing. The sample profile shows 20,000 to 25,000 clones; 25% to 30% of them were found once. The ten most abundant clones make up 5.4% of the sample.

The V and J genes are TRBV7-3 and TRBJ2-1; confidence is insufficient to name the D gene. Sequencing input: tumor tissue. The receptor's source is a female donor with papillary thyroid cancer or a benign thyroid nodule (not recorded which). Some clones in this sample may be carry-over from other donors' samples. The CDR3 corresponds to CAISLRDNEQFF. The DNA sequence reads TGTGCCATCAGCTTACGGGACAATGAGCAGTTCTTC.